A single T cell receptor (beta chain) is shown here with its context. The germline gene is not matched at one end of the junction; a read error may be the cause. This sample was taken from a study of CD8 T cell repertoires and HIV-1 epitope variants. Study-wide context: Controls were a CMV, EBV and flu pool, Ebola AY9, and no peptide.

Per the germline V gene, CDR1 is LNHDA and CDR2 is SQIVND (reference sequence). This CDR3 region has 14 residues. The method was immunoSEQ multiplex PCR; TCRdb's version includes in-frame clones alone and lacks a portion of them. The profile shows about 95,000 clones, roughly four fifths of them singletons. The sequencing input was uncultured baseline CD8+ T cells from peripheral blood mononuclear cells (PBMCs). The chain carries TRBV19 and TRBJ1-1, with 8 bases matching TRBD1. The clonotype originates from a male donor with HIV. CDR3 nucleotide sequence: TGTGCCAGCAGTATCACAGGGGGTCAAACTGAAGCTTTCTTT. Translating it yields CASSITGGQTEAFF.